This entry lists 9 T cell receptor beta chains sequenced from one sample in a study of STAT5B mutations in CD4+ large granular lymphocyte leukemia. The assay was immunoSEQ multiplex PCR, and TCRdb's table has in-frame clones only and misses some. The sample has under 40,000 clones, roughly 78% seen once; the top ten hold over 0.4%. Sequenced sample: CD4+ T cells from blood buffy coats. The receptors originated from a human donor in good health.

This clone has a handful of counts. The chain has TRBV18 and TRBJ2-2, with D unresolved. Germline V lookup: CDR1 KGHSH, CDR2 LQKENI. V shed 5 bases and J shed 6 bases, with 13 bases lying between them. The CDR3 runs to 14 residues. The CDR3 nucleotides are TGTGCCAGCTCATCATGGACCGTCCCCGGGGAGCTGTTTTTT. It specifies CASSSWTVPGELFF.

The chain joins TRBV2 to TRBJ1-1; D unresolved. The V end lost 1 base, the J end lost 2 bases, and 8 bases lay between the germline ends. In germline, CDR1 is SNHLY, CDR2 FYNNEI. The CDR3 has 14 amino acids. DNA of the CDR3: TGTGCCAGCAGTGAAGGGGCCGTAAACACTGAAGCTTTCTTT. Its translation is CASSEGAVNTEAFF.

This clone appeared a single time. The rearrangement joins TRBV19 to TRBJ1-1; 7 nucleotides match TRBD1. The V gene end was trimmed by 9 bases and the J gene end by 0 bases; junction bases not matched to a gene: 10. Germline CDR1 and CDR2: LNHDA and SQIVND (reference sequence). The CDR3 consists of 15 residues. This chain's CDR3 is CARPGQRALNTEAFF. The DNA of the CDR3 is TGTGCCAGGCCGGGACAGCGAGCTTTGAACACTGAAGCTTTCTTT. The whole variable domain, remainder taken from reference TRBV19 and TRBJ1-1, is DGGITQSPKYLFRKEGQNVTLSCEQNLNHDAMYWYRQDPGQGLRLIYYSQIVNDFQKGDIAEGYSVSREKKESFPLTVTSAQKNPTAFYLCARPGQRALNTEAFFGQGTRLTVV.

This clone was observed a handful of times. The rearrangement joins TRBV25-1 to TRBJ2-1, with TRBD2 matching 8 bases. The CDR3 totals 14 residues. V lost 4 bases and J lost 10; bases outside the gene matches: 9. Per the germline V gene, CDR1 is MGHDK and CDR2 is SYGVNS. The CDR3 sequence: CASSAQRGTREQFF. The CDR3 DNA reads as TGTGCCAGCAGTGCCCAGCGGGGGACGCGCGAGCAGTTCTTC.

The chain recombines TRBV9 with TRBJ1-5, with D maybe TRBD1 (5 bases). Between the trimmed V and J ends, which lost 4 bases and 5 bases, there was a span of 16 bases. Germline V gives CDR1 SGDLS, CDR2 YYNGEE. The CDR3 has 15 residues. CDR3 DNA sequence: TGTGCCAGCAGCCTTTTTGATGGGGGTGATCAGCCCCAGCATTTT. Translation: CASSLFDGGDQPQHF.

CDR3 sequence: CSILAIETQYF. The CDR3 nucleotides read TGCAGTATACTAGCGATCGAGACCCAGTACTTC. J is TRBJ2-5 and V is TRBV20-1; 7 nucleotides agree with TRBD2. The CDR3 is made up of 11 amino acids. Germline assignment: CDR1 DFQATT and CDR2 SNEGSKA (reference sequence). The V and J ends lost 8 bases and 5 bases, in that order; junction bases with no gene match: 5.

CDR3 loop: CASSLDGVGTDTQYF. CDR3 bases: TGTGCCAGCAGCTTGGACGGTGTCGGCACAGATACGCAGTATTTT. The rearrangement uses TRBV5-5 and TRBJ2-3; D uncertain. V gave up 0 bases and J gave up 1 base, with 9 bases separating them. Germline CDR1 and CDR2: SGHKS and YYEKEE (reference sequence). The CDR3 runs 15 residues.

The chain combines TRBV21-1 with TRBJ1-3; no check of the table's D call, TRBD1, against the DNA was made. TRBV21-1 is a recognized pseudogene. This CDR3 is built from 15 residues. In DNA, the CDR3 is TGTGCCACCAGGACTGGGGCACTCTCTGGAAACACCATATATTTT. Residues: CATRTGALSGNTIYF.

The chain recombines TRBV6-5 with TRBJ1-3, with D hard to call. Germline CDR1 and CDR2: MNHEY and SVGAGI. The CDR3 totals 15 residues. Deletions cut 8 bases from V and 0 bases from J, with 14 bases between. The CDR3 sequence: CASRESESSGNTIYF. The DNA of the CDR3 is TGTGCCAGCCGGGAGAGTGAAAGCTCTGGAAACACCATATATTTT.